These 10 T cell receptor beta chains share one sample of origin, sequenced in a study of control samples from healthy donors and cancer patients. Some clones are missing from TCRdb's copy, which holds only in-frame ones; the method was immunoSEQ multiplex PCR. Of tens of thousands of clones in the sample, around 92% were seen once. The sequenced sample was PBMCs. All receptors derive from a man between 50 and 59 years old with lung cancer.

The V and J genes are TRBV6-1 and TRBJ1-2; TRBD1 aligns across 10 bases. V lost 4 bases to trimming and J lost 0 bases; unmatched junction nucleotides: 5. The CDR3 loop spans 16 amino acids. Germline CDR1 MNHNS, CDR2 SASEGT. For the CDR3, the DNA is TGTGCCAGCAGTGCCCCCGGACAGGGGGCTAACTATGGCTACACCTTC. The encoded protein is CASSAPGQGANYGYTF.

This sequence joins TRBV4-3 and TRBJ1-2, with D possibly being TRBD1 (6 bases). Germline lookup yields CDR1 LGHNA and CDR2 YSLEER. This CDR3 has 15 residues. V was trimmed by 0 bases and J by 4 bases, leaving 12 bases between them. The CDR3 loop is CASSQEWGRGYGYTF. The CDR3 nucleotides read TGCGCCAGCAGCCAAGAATGGGGGCGCGGCTATGGCTACACCTTC.

The V and J genes are TRBV7-2 and TRBJ2-1, with TRBD1 identical over 9 bases. The length of the CDR3 is 12 residues. V gave up 6 bases and J gave up 12 bases; unmatched junction bases: 6. Germline CDR1 is SGHTA and CDR2 is FQGNSA. CDR3 coding DNA: TGTGCCAGCAGTTCACAGGGGGCTGGGCAGTTCTTC. Its translation: CASSSQGAGQFF.

The CDR3 loop is CAISVAPGGNSPLHF. For the CDR3, the DNA is TGTGCCATCAGTGTAGCCCCCGGTGGGAATTCACCCCTCCACTTT. The chain joins TRBV10-3 to TRBJ1-6; D call uncertain. Germline V gene lookup returns CDR1 ENHRY and CDR2 SYGVKD. The CDR3 runs to 15 residues. V was trimmed by 4 bases and J by 7 bases, leaving 14 bases between them.

The chain employs TRBV12-3 or TRBV12-4 and TRBJ1-1; D is ambiguous. The CDR3 runs to 12 residues. Between the trimmed V and J ends, which lost 3 bases and 10 bases, there was a span of 12 bases. CDR3 sequence reads: CASSFKREGAFF. DNA for the CDR3: TGTGCCAGCAGTTTTAAGAGGGAGGGAGCTTTCTTT.

The chain links TRBV2 to TRBJ2-5; TRBD1 agrees at 11 bases. Germline loops: CDR1 SNHLY, CDR2 FYNNEI. J gave up 5 bases and V 5 bases, and 7 bases lay outside the gene matches. The CDR3 totals 15 residues. The CDR3 sequence is CASSPGQGERETQYF. DNA of the CDR3: TGTGCCAGCAGTCCGGGACAGGGGGAGCGGGAGACCCAGTACTTC.

The chain links TRBV14 to TRBJ2-7, with D tentatively TRBD1 (7 bases). Trimming took 0 bases from V and 0 from J, leaving 15 bases between them. This CDR3 is built from 17 residues. From germline, CDR1 is SGHDN and CDR2 FVKESK. CDR3 sequence reads: CASSQDGRGQSSYEQYF. For the CDR3, the DNA is TGTGCCAGCAGCCAAGACGGGCGGGGACAGAGCTCCTACGAGCAGTACTTC.

Worth noting for this clone: Other DNA sequences from this sample encode an identical CDR3 as well. This chain's CDR3 is CASSYSSLNTEAFF. Here the CDR3 DNA reads TGTGCCAGCAGTTACTCAAGCCTGAACACTGAAGCTTTCTTT. The J gene is TRBJ1-1, the V gene TRBV6-5; D is uncertain. The ends were cut back, 0 bases at V and 0 bases at J, with 5 bases in the middle. The CDR3 loop spans 14 amino acids. In germline, CDR1 is MNHEY, CDR2 SVGAGI.

The CDR3 protein is CASSQETFPGPSSYNSPLHF. CDR3 DNA: TGTGCCAGCAGCCAAGAAACCTTTCCGGGACCGAGCTCCTATAATTCACCCCTCCACTTT. This chain joins TRBV3-1 (or the pseudogene TRBV3-2) and TRBJ1-6; tentative D call: TRBD1 (5 bases). Germline CDR1 and CDR2: LGHDT and YNNKEL (reference sequence). The CDR3 covers 20 residues. V dropped 0 bases and J dropped 0 bases, with 18 bases sitting between them.

The rearrangement joins TRBV2 to TRBJ2-3, with a weak D call TRBD2 (5 bases). There are 13 residues in the CDR3. V dropped 4 bases and J dropped 7 bases, with 12 bases sitting between them. From germline, CDR1 is SNHLY and CDR2 FYNNEI. The CDR3 reads CASSGTGEYTQYF. CDR3 bases: TGTGCCAGCAGTGGAACCGGGGAATATACGCAGTATTTT.